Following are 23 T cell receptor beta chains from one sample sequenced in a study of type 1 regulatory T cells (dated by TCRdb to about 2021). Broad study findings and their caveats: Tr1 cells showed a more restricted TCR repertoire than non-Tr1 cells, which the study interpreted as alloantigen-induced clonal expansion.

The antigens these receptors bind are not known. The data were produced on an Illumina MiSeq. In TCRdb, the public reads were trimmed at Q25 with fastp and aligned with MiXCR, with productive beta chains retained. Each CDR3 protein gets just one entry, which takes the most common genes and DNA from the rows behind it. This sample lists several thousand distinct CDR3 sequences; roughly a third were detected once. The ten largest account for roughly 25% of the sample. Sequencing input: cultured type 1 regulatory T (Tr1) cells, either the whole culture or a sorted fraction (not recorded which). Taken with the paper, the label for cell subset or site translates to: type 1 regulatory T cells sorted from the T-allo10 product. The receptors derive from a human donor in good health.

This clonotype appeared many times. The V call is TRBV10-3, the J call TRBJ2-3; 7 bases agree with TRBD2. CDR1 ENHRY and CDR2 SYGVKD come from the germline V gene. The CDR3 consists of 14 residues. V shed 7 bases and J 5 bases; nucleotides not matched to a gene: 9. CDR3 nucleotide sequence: TGTGCCATCAATGGCGGGAGTTCGTTAGATACGCAGTATTTT. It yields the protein CAINGGSSLDTQYF.

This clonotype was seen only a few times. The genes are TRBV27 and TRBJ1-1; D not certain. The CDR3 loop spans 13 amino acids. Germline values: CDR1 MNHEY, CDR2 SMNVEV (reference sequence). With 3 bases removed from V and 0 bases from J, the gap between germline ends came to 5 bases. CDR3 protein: CASSFSVNTEAFF. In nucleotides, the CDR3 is TGTGCCAGCAGTTTCTCAGTGAACACTGAAGCTTTCTTT.

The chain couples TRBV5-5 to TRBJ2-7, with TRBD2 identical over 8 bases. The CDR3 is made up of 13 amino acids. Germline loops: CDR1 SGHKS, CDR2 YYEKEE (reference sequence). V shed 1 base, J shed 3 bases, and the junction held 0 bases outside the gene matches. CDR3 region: CASSLTSGYEQYF. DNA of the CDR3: TGTGCCAGCAGCTTGACTAGCGGCTACGAGCAGTACTTC. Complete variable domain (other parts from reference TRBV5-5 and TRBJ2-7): DAGVTQSPTHLIKTRGQQVTLRCSPISGHKSVSWYQQVLGQGPQFIFQYYEKEERGRGNFPDRFSARQFPNYSSELNVNALLLGDSALYLCASSLTSGYEQYFGPGTRLTVT.

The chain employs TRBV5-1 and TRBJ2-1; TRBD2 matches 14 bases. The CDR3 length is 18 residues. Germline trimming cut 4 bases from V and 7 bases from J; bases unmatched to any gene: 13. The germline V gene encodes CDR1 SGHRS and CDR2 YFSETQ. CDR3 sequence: CASSPPGLAGVTSNEQFF. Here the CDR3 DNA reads TGCGCCAGCAGCCCGCCGGGACTAGCGGGAGTTACCTCGAATGAGCAGTTCTTC.

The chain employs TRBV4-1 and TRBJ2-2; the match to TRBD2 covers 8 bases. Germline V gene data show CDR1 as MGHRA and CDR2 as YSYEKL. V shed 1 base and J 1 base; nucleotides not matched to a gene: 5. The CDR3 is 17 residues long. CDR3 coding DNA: TGCGCCAGCAGCCAAGTTATCAGCGGGAGGAACACCGGGGAGCTGTTTTTT. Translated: CASSQVISGRNTGELFF.

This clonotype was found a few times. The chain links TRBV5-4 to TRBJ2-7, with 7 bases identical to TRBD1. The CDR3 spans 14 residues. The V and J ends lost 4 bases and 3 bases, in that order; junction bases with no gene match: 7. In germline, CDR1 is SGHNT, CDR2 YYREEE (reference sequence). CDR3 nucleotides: TGTGCCAGCAGCACGCGGACAGGAAACTACGAGCAGTACTTC. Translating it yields CASSTRTGNYEQYF.

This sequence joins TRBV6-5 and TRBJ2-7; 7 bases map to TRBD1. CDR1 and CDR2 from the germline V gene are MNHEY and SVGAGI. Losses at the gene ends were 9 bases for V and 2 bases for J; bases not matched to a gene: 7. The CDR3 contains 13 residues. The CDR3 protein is CASTGTVPYEQYF. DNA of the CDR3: TGTGCCAGTACAGGGACAGTACCCTACGAGCAGTACTTC.

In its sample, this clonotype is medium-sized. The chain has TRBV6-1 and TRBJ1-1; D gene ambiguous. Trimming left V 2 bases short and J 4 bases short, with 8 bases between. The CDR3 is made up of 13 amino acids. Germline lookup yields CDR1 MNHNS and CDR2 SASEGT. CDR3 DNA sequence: TGTGCCAGCAGTGAATTGGGTGGCACTGAAGCTTTCTTT. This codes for CASSELGGTEAFF.

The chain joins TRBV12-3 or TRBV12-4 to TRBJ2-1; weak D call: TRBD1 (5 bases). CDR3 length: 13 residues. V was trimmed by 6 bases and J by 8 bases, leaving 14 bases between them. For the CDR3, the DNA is TGTGCCAGCAGAGTGACAGTAAACTATGAGCAGTTCTTC. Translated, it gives CASRVTVNYEQFF.

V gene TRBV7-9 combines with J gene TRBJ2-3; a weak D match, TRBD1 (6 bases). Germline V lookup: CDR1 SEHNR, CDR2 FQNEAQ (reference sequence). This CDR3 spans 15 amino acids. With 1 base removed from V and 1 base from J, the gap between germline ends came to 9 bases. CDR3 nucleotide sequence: TGTGCCAGCAGCTTAGTAGGGGGTGGCACAGATACGCAGTATTTT. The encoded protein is CASSLVGGGTDTQYF.

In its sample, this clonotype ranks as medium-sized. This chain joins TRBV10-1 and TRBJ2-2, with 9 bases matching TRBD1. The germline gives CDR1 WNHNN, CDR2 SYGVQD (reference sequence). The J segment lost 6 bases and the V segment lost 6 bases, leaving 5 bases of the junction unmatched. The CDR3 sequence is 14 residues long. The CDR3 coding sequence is TGCGCCAGCAGGGGACAGGGAGGCGCCGGGGAGCTGTTTTTT. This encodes CASRGQGGAGELFF.

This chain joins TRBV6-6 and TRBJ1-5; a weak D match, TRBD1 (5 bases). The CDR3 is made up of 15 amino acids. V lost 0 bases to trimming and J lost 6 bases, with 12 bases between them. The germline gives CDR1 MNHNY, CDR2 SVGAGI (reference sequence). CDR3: CASSYSGTSAQPQHF. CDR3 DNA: TGTGCCAGCAGTTACTCAGGGACCAGTGCTCAGCCCCAGCATTTT.

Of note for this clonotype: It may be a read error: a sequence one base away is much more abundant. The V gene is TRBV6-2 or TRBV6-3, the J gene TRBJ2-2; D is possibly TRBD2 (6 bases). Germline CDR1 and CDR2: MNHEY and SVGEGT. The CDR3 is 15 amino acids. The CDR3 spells CASSRRGSAAGGLFF. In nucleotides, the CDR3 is TGTGCCAGCAGTCGTAGAGGGTCGGCCGCCGGGGGGCTGTTTTTT.

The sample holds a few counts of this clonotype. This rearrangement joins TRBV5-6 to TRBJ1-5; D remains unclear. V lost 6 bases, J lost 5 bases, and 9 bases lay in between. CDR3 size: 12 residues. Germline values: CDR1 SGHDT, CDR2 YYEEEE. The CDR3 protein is CASILWYQPQHF. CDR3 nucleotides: TGTGCCAGCATCCTTTGGTATCAGCCCCAGCATTTT.

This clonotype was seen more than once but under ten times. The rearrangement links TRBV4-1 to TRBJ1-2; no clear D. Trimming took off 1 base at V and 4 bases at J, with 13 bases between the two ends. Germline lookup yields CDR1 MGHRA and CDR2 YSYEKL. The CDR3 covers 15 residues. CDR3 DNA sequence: TGCGCCAGCAGCCAAGGCCCCGCAGCGCTCTATGGCTACACCTTC. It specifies CASSQGPAALYGYTF.

CDR3 in DNA: TGTGCCAGCAGCTTACGGGGGGGCAGCGAGCAGTACTTC. It is translated as CASSLRGGSEQYF. V is TRBV7-3 and J is TRBJ2-7, with 8 bases identical to TRBD2. V was clipped by 2 bases and J by 6 bases; unmatched bases: 3. The germline gives CDR1 SGHTA, CDR2 FQGTGA. The CDR3 is 13 amino acids.

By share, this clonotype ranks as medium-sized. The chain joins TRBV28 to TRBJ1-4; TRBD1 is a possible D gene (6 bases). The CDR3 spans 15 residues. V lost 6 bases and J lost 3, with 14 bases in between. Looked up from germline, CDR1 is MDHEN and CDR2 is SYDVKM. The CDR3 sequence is CASSPGGAANEKLFF. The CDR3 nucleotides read TGTGCCAGCAGCCCTGGGGGGGCGGCTAATGAAAAACTGTTTTTT. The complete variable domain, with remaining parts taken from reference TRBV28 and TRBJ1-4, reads DVKVTQSSRYLVKRTGEKVFLECVQDMDHENMFWYRQDPGLGLRLIYFSYDVKMKEKGDIPEGYSVSREKKERFSLILESASTNQTSMYLCASSPGGAANEKLFFGSGTQLSVL.

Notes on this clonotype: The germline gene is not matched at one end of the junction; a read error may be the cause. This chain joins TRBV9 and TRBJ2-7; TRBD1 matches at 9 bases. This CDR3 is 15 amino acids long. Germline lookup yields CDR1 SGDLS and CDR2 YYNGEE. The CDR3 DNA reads TGTGCCAGCAGCATGAGGACAGGGGTCCCCTATGAGCAGCACTTC. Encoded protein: CASSMRTGVPYEQHF.

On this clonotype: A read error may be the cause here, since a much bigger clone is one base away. For the CDR3, the DNA is TGTGCCAGCAGCACAGTTAACACTGAAGCTTTCTTT. Translation gives CASSTVNTEAFF. This chain links TRBV6-5 with TRBJ1-1; D is uncertain. Germline V gives CDR1 MNHEY, CDR2 SVGAGI. V lost 6 bases, J lost 2 bases, and 7 bases lay in between. CDR3 length: 12 amino acids.

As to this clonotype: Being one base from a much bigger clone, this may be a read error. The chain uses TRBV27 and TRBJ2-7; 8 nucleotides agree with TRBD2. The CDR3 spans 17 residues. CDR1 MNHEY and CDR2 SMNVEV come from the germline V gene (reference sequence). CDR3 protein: CASSRFGLAGPTYEPYF. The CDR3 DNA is TGTGCCAGCAGTAGATTCGGGCTAGCGGGCCCTACCTACGAGCCGTACTTC.

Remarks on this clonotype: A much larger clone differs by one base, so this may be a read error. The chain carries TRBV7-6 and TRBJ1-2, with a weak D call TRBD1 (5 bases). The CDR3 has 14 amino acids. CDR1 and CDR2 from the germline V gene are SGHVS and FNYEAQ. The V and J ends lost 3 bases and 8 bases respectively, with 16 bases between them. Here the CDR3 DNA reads TGTGCCAGCAGCTTGCAGGGTGTGGTCGAGGGCTACACCTTC. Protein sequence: CASSLQGVVEGYTF.

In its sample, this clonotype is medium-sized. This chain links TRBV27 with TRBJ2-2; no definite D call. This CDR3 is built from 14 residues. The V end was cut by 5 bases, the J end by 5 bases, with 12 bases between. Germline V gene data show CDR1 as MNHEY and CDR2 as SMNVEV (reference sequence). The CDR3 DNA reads TGTGCCAGCAGTCCCTATATAGGTACCGGGGAGCTGTTTTTT. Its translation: CASSPYIGTGELFF.

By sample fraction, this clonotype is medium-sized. The CDR3 loop is CASRGTIDRAFF. CDR3 DNA sequence: TGTGCCAGCAGGGGAACAATTGATCGGGCTTTCTTT. This chain connects TRBV28 to TRBJ1-1; D is uncertain. V was trimmed by 6 bases and J by 11 bases, leaving 16 bases between them. Germline assignment: CDR1 MDHEN and CDR2 SYDVKM. This CDR3 region has 12 residues.